Sequencing of this TCR beta chain was carried out in a study of cytomegalovirus exposure and HLA in healthy donors. The study, taken as a whole, reports: The authors reported that TCR beta sequences could predict HLA-A and HLA-B alleles. These predictions were accurate for most subjects in the first cohort. Researchers counted around 150 TCR beta chains as cytomegalovirus-associated. Owing to their indistinguishability, certain V segments, notably TRBV6-2 and TRBV6-3, were excluded. Later examination showed HLA-associated TCR beta chains had greater clonal expansion than equally common others.

Amplification used 60 Vbeta primers and 13 Jbeta primers. Clones were read by immunoSEQ multiplex PCR, and TCRdb kept only the in-frame ones, dropping some. The data contain 130,000 to 150,000 clones, over 70% of them singletons. A word on this clone: Its specificity is unknown.

V lost 3 bases and J lost 2, with 19 bases in between. From germline, CDR1 is LNHDA and CDR2 SQIVND (reference sequence). There are 17 residues in the CDR3. This sequence originates from a man between 40 and 49 years old in good health and CMV-seronegative. The sequenced material came from PBMCs. This chain connects TRBV19 to TRBJ1-2; maybe TRBD1 (6 bases). CDR3 sequence reads: CASSIRDKLFPNYGYTF. The CDR3 DNA follows: TGTGCCAGTAGTATCCGGGACAAACTTTTTCCCAACTATGGCTACACCTTC. The complete variable domain, with remaining parts taken from reference TRBV19 and TRBJ1-2, reads DGGITQSPKYLFRKEGQNVTLSCEQNLNHDAMYWYRQDPGQGLRLIYYSQIVNDFQKGDIAEGYSVSREKKESFPLTVTSAQKNPTAFYLCASSIRDKLFPNYGYTFGSGTRLTVV.